The sequence of this T cell receptor beta chain was determined in a study of PD-L1 blockade in urothelial cancer. Background on the study: Between 0 and 3 chemotherapy regimens preceded treatment for each patient. Blood samples had a median of roughly 140,000 T cells.

Time point indicated: peripheral blood 6 weeks after treatment start. Patients each gave 1 to 8 samples, pretreatment and on-treatment. Generated by immunoSEQ multiplex PCR, the TCRdb table keeps only in-frame clones and is missing some. Of about 23,000 clones in the sample, around 91% were seen once. This sequence was found in a woman aged 55-69 years with urothelial cancer. This material consisted of PBMCs, taken around atezolizumab (anti-PD-L1) treatment.

DNA for the CDR3: TGTGCCAGCAGCCCCCCGGGAGGGAGACAAGAGACCCAGTACTTC. Translated, it gives CASSPPGGRQETQYF. The chain recombines TRBV5-4 with TRBJ2-5; TRBD2 aligns across 8 bases. The CDR3 length is 15 residues. CDR1 SGHNT and CDR2 YYREEE come from the germline V gene (reference sequence). Trimming at V came to 4 bases and at J to 2 bases, leaving 7 bases not matched to a gene.